One sample yielded the 25 T cell receptor beta chains listed below, sequenced in a study of T cell changes during pregnancy in multiple sclerosis. Libraries were prepared by immunoSEQ multiplex PCR; TCRdb keeps only in-frame clonotypes and omits some of them. This sample has tens of thousands of clones; 80% to 90% occur once, and the top ten carry 0.38%. The input for sequencing was CD4+ T cells from peripheral blood mononuclear cells, taken in the third trimester of pregnancy. All receptors derive from a female donor with multiple sclerosis, enrolled in a pregnancy study.

The genes are TRBV20-1 and TRBJ1-2; the D is unclear. The CDR3 length is 11 residues. Trimming took off 0 bases at V and 9 bases at J, with 8 bases between the two ends. Germline CDR1 is DFQATT and CDR2 is SNEGSKA (reference sequence). The CDR3 DNA is TGCAGTGCTAGAGACGACTGGAGCTACACCTTC. It specifies CSARDDWSYTF.

The chain combines TRBV4-1 with TRBJ2-7; D ambiguous. V was cut by 0 bases and J by 2 bases, with 11 bases left in between. CDR3 length equals 15 residues. CDR1 is MGHRA, CDR2 YSYEKL, per germline. CDR3 coding DNA: TGCGCCAGCAGCCAAGAGGAGACGCACGCCTACGAGCAGTACTTC. As protein: CASSQEETHAYEQYF.

The chain has TRBV7-3 and TRBJ1-6; the match to TRBD1 covers 9 bases. From germline, CDR1 is SGHTA and CDR2 FQGTGA. The junction had 7 bases not matched to a gene; V was cut back by 5 bases and J by 8 bases. The CDR3 spans 15 residues. CDR3 nucleotide sequence: TGTGCCAGCAGCGATAACCGGGACAGGGATTCACCCCTCCACTTT. It translates to CASSDNRDRDSPLHF.

DNA of the CDR3: TGCGCCAGCAGCTTTGGTAGGGGGAGCTCCTACGAGCAGTACTTC. It specifies CASSFGRGSSYEQYF. The gene calls are TRBV5-1 and TRBJ2-7, with D possibly being TRBD1 (6 bases). The V and J ends lost 2 bases and 0 bases respectively, with 12 bases between them. CDR1 is SGHRS, CDR2 YFSETQ, per germline. This CDR3 contains 15 residues.

This chain's CDR3 is CASSRGASYEQYF. The CDR3 bases are TGTGCCAGCTCACGAGGCGCCTCCTACGAGCAGTACTTC. V and J are TRBV18 and TRBJ2-7; no firm D call. The V gene's germline CDR1 is KGHSH and CDR2 LQKENI. Trimming took 4 bases from V and 0 from J, leaving 7 bases between them. The CDR3 runs to 13 residues.

CDR3 sequence reads: CASEGGAYEQYF. The CDR3, as DNA: TGTGCCAGCGAGGGGGGGGCCTACGAGCAGTACTTC. This chain uses TRBV28 with TRBJ2-7, with D possibly being TRBD2 (7 bases). V was trimmed by 8 bases and J by 2 bases, leaving 10 bases between them. Germline values: CDR1 MDHEN, CDR2 SYDVKM. The CDR3 runs 12 residues.

CDR3: CASSQEGTSGQETQYF. The CDR3 nucleotides read TGTGCCAGTAGTCAAGAGGGGACTAGCGGCCAAGAGACCCAGTACTTC. This chain uses TRBV19 with TRBJ2-5, with TRBD2 matching over 11 bases. The CDR3 spans 16 residues. The V gene end was trimmed by 5 bases and the J gene end by 1 base; junction bases not matched to a gene: 6. Germline CDR1 is LNHDA and CDR2 is SQIVND (reference sequence).

This chain uses TRBV6-5 with TRBJ1-2, with D unresolved. Trimming took 6 bases from V and 6 from J, leaving 14 bases between them. CDR3 length: 13 amino acids. The germline V gene has CDR1 MNHEY and CDR2 SVGAGI. The CDR3: CASSPPAFNGYTF. In nucleotides, the CDR3 is TGTGCCAGCAGCCCTCCCGCGTTTAATGGCTACACCTTC.

The chain recombines TRBV30 with TRBJ2-2; 8 positions agree with TRBD2. The CDR3 is 14 residues long. Trimming removed 4 bases from V and 4 bases from J; junction bases left unmatched: 5. The germline V gene encodes CDR1 GTSNPN and CDR2 SVGIG (reference sequence). For the CDR3, the DNA is TGTGCCTGGACGCGGGCGGGGGGCACCGGGGAGCTGTTTTTT. It codes for CAWTRAGGTGELFF.

This chain joins TRBV27 and TRBJ1-5; D gene uncertain. V was pared by 3 bases and J by 10 bases, with 16 bases between. The CDR3 is 14 amino acids. Germline lookup yields CDR1 MNHEY and CDR2 SMNVEV (reference sequence). The CDR3 DNA reads TGTGCCAGCAGTTTGGGGAGGTCTTGGTCTCCCCAGCATTTT. Translating gives CASSLGRSWSPQHF.

The J gene is TRBJ2-5, the V gene TRBV7-2; perhaps TRBD2 as D (7 bases). This CDR3 has 16 residues. V was trimmed by 1 base and J by 5 bases, leaving 17 bases between them. Germline V lookup: CDR1 SGHTA, CDR2 FQGNSA. The CDR3 here is CASSLEWGRGRETQYF. The DNA for the CDR3 is TGTGCCAGCAGCTTAGAGTGGGGGCGGGGGCGGGAGACCCAGTACTTC.

V usage is TRBV5-1 and J usage is TRBJ2-7; TRBD1 aligns across 7 bases. In germline, CDR1 is SGHRS, CDR2 YFSETQ. The CDR3 has 14 residues. V lost 5 bases to trimming and J lost 2 bases; unmatched junction nucleotides: 7. The CDR3 loop reads CASSLLGTAYEQYF. The CDR3, as DNA: TGCGCCAGCAGTTTGCTTGGGACAGCCTACGAGCAGTACTTC.

V gene TRBV4-3 combines with J gene TRBJ1-1; possibly TRBD1 for D (6 bases). The CDR3 length is 15 residues. CDR1 and CDR2 from the germline V gene are LGHNA and YSLEER. Trimming removed 0 bases from V and 5 bases from J, with 13 bases in between. CDR3 sequence reads: CASSQENQGSTEAFF. CDR3 DNA sequence: TGCGCCAGCAGCCAAGAAAATCAGGGGTCGACTGAAGCTTTCTTT.

In DNA, the CDR3 is TGTGCCAGCTCACCACTAACTTCCAGCACAGATACGCAGTATTTT. Translation: CASSPLTSSTDTQYF. The chain couples TRBV18 to TRBJ2-3; D is ambiguous. The CDR3 consists of 15 residues. The germline gives CDR1 KGHSH, CDR2 LQKENI. V lost 1 base and J 0 bases, leaving 8 bases between the germline ends.

This chain links TRBV2 with TRBJ2-7; TRBD1 aligns across 7 bases. The CDR3 consists of 12 residues. The trim removed 5 bases at V and 5 bases at J, leaving 3 bases unmatched. The germline V gene encodes CDR1 SNHLY and CDR2 FYNNEI. This CDR3 reads CASSLDRDEQYF. The CDR3, as DNA: TGTGCCAGCAGTTTAGACAGGGACGAGCAGTACTTC.

In regard to this clone: A junction end diverges from the germline sequence, so it may reflect a read error. This chain connects TRBV18 to TRBJ1-2, with a weak D call TRBD1 (5 bases). This CDR3 is built from 15 residues. Looked up from germline, CDR1 is KGHSH and CDR2 is LQKENI. DNA for the CDR3: TGTGCCAGCTCTCCACGGGAGGGGCGCGACTATGGCTACACCTTC. Translation gives CASSPREGRDYGYTF.

This clone was recorded once. The chain couples TRBV5-1 to TRBJ1-3; tentative D call: TRBD1 (6 bases). The germline V gene encodes CDR1 SGHRS and CDR2 YFSETQ. The CDR3 extends over 15 amino acids. Trimming cost V 0 bases and J 0 bases, with 7 bases left between them. CDR3 in amino acids: CASSLGTASGNTIYF. In DNA, the CDR3 is TGCGCCAGCAGCTTGGGGACAGCCTCTGGAAACACCATATATTTT.

The J gene is TRBJ2-6, the V gene TRBV25-1, with TRBD1 as a possible D gene (5 bases). There are 15 residues in the CDR3. V was trimmed by 7 bases and J by 0 bases, leaving 10 bases between them. Germline assignment: CDR1 MGHDK and CDR2 SYGVNS. The CDR3 nucleotides are TGTGCCAGCAAAAAGGGGAACTCTGGGGCCAACGTCCTGACTTTC. This gives the protein CASKKGNSGANVLTF.

In its sample, this clone was seen once. The rearrangement uses TRBV5-1 and TRBJ1-2, with D possibly being TRBD1 (5 bases). Per germline, CDR1 SGHRS and CDR2 YFSETQ. Trimming left V 0 bases short and J 2 bases short, with 17 bases between. The CDR3 covers 17 residues. The CDR3 nucleotides are TGCGCCAGCAGCTTGGCCCCCGTTTTGGACATCAACTATGGCTACACCTTC. Protein: CASSLAPVLDINYGYTF.

Only one count was recorded for this clone. V and J are TRBV6-1 and TRBJ1-3; 9 positions agree with TRBD1. The germline V gene encodes CDR1 MNHNS and CDR2 SASEGT. After removal of 5 bases from V and 2 bases from J, the junction contained 4 bases not matched to a gene. The CDR3 spans 15 residues. The CDR3 spells CASSPGTGTGNTIYF. CDR3 nucleotides: TGTGCCAGCAGTCCCGGGACAGGGACTGGAAACACCATATATTTT.

The CDR3 loop reads CASSEAKTVPSGNTIYF. The CDR3 coding sequence is TGTGCCAGCAGTGAAGCGAAGACAGTCCCCTCTGGAAACACCATATATTTT. The chain couples TRBV6-1 to TRBJ1-3; tentatively, D is TRBD1 (5 bases). The CDR3 contains 17 residues. CDR1 and CDR2 from the germline V gene are MNHNS and SASEGT. V lost 0 bases, J lost 0 bases, and 12 bases lay in between.

The chain carries TRBV5-1 and TRBJ2-1; D perhaps matches TRBD2 (5 bases). This CDR3 region has 15 residues. Per the germline V gene, CDR1 is SGHRS and CDR2 is YFSETQ. Trimming stripped 2 bases from V and 4 bases from J, with 13 bases between. The CDR3 DNA sequence: TGCGCCAGCAGCTTTTTAGCGCCGGGGTACAATGAGCAGTTCTTC. Protein sequence: CASSFLAPGYNEQFF. Full variable domain (remainder filled in from reference TRBV5-1 and TRBJ2-1): KAGVTQTPRYLIKTRGQQVTLSCSPISGHRSVSWYQQTPGQGLQFLFEYFSETQRNKGNFPGRFSGRQFSNSRSEMNVSTLELGDSALYLCASSFLAPGYNEQFFGPGTRLTVL.

The V call is TRBV19, the J call TRBJ1-5; 11 bases map to TRBD1. CDR1 and CDR2 (germline): LNHDA, SQIVND (reference sequence). The J segment lost 5 bases and the V segment lost 5 bases, leaving 5 bases of the junction unmatched. This CDR3 comprises 15 residues. CDR3 coding DNA: TGTGCCAGTAGTTGGGACAGGGGGTTGGATCAGCCCCAGCATTTT. Protein sequence: CASSWDRGLDQPQHF.

The genes are TRBV29-1 and TRBJ1-2; D perhaps matches TRBD1 (5 bases). In germline, CDR1 is SQVTM, CDR2 ANQGSEA. The CDR3 is made up of 13 amino acids. V gave up 1 base and J gave up 4 bases, with 10 bases separating them. CDR3 sequence (DNA): TGCAGCGTTGAAGGACAGCGAATCTATGGCTACACCTTC. Protein: CSVEGQRIYGYTF.

The J gene is TRBJ2-1, the V gene TRBV7-8, with TRBD2 matching 9 bases. Germline trimming cut 8 bases from V and 9 bases from J; bases unmatched to any gene: 11. The CDR3 has 14 amino acids. The germline V gene has CDR1 SGHVS and CDR2 FQNEAQ. The CDR3 protein is CASAKRGVGGEQFF. The CDR3 bases are TGTGCCAGCGCGAAGCGGGGGGTTGGCGGTGAGCAGTTCTTC. Full variable domain (rest looked up from reference TRBV7-8 and TRBJ2-1): GAGVSQSPRYKVAKRGQDVALRCDPISGHVSLFWYQQALGQGPEFLTYFQNEAQLDKSGLPSDRFFAERPEGSVSTLKIQRTQQEDSAVYLCASAKRGVGGEQFFGPGTRLTVL.